This T cell receptor (beta chain) appears in the sequencing data of a study of blood T cell repertoires in COVID-19. Study overall: Material from acute and convalescent COVID-19 was sourced from the United States, Italy and Spain. T cells, B-cell-depleted T cells, or PBMCs supplied cDNA or gDNA.

In the study's own analysis: Estimated nucleated cell counts came from reference gene primer amplification. Sequenced by immunoSEQ multiplex PCR; TCRdb stores in-frame clones only, minus some. V, J and clone size are taken as reported in that table, and D and trimming were inferred from the DNA itself. The table has some 530,000 clones, approximately 85% seen once. Per germline, CDR1 LGHNA and CDR2 YSLEER. V gave up 0 bases and J gave up 6 bases; unmatched junction bases: 10. There are 17 residues in the CDR3. The chain employs TRBV4-3 and TRBJ2-1, with 8 bases aligning to TRBD1. The clonotype originates from a human donor in a cohort sampled during active COVID-19. The sample taken for sequencing was peripheral blood. This CDR3 is CASSQDFSGTGGNEQFF. The CDR3 DNA sequence: TGCGCCAGCAGCCAAGATTTTTCTGGGACAGGCGGCAATGAGCAGTTCTTC.